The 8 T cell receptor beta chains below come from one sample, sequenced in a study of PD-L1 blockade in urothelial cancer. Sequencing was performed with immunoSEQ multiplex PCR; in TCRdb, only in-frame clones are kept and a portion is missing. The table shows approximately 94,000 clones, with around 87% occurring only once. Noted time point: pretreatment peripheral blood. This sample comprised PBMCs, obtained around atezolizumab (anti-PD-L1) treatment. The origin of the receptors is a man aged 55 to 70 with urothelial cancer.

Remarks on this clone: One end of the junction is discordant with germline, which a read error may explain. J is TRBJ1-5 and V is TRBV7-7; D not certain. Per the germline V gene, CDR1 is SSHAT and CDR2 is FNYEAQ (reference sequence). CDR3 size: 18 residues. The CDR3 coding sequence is TGTGCTAGCAGCTTAGGCCGTTTTCGGGGTTCGAGCAATCAGCCCCAGCATTTT. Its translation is CASSLGRFRGSSNQPQHF.

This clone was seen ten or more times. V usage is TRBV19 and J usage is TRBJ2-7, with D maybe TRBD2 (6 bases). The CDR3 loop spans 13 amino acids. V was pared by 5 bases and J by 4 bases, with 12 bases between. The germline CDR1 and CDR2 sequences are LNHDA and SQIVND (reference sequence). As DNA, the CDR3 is TGTGCCAGTAGTCAGGGACTGGCGTACGAGCAGTACTTC. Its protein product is CASSQGLAYEQYF.

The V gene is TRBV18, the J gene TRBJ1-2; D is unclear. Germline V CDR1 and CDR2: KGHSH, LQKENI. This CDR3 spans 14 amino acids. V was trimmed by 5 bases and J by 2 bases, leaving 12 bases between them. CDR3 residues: CASSTLDGNYGYTF. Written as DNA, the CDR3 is TGTGCCAGCTCAACATTAGACGGGAACTATGGCTACACCTTC.

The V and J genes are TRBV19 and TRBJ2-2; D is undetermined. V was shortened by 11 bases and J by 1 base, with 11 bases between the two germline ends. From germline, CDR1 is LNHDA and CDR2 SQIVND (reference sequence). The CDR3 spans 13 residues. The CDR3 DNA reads TGTGCCGCTCAGGTGAAGAACACCGGGGAGCTGTTTTTT. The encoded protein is CAAQVKNTGELFF.

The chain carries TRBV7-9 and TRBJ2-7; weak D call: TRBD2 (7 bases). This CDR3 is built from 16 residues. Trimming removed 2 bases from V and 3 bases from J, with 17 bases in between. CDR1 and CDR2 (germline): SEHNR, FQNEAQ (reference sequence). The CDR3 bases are TGTGCCAGCAGCTTATGGGGGGGGGCCCACGACTACGAGCAGTACTTC. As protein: CASSLWGGAHDYEQYF.

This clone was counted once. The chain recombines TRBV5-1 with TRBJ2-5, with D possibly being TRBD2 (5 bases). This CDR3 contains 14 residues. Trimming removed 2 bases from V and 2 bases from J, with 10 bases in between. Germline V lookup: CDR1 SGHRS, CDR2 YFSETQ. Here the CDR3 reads CASSFGRGQETQYF. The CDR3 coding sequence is TGCGCCAGCAGCTTCGGACGGGGACAAGAGACCCAGTACTTC.

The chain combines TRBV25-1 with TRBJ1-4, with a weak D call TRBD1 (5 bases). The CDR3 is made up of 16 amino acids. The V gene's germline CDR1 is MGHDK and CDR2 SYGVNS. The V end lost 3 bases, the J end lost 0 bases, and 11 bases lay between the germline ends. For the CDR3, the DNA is TGTGCCAGCAGTGAGCTTACAGGTCCAACTAATGAAAAACTGTTTTTT. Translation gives CASSELTGPTNEKLFF.

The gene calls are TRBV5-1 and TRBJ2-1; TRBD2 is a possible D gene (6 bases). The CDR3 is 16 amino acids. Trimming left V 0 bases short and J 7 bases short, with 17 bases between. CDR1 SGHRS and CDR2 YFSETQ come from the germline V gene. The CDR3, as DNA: TGCGCCAGCAGCTTGGTGCCGGGAGAAGGAGGAAATGAGCAGTTCTTC. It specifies CASSLVPGEGGNEQFF.